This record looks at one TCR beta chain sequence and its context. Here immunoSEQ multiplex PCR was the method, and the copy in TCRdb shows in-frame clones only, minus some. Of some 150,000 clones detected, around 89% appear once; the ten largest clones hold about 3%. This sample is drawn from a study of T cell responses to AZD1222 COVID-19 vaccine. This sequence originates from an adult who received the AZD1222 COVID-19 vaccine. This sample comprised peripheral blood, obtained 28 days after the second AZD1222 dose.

This CDR3 reads CASSGEGRNTEAFF. In DNA form, the CDR3 reads TGTGCCAGCAGCGGAGAGGGGCGGAACACTGAAGCTTTCTTT. This chain joins TRBV6-5 and TRBJ1-1; the D gene is possibly TRBD1 (5 bases). The CDR3 has 14 residues. Germline V gene lookup returns CDR1 MNHEY and CDR2 SVGAGI. V dropped 6 bases and J dropped 1 base, with 12 bases sitting between them.